This T cell receptor beta chain was sequenced in a study of CD8 T cells in ankylosing spondylitis. The study, taken as a whole, reports: Reported data indicate significant enrichment of disease-linked clones within matched ankylosing spondylitis synovial fluid. It appeared that ankylosing spondylitis blood was characterized by a TCR beta motif of under ten highly homologous variants. As for the disease-linked clones, they showed a CD8+ phenotype and occurred at relatively low frequencies in peripheral blood. Existing reports had already noted some motif variants in reactive arthritis synovial fluid and blood.

This clonotype was seen at least ten times. Its antigen remains unknown. Quantitative 5'-RACE with molecular barcodes was used to make the TCR beta libraries. TCRdb reanalysed the 5' RACE reads using MiXCR and keeps one entry per CDR3 protein. The sample shows roughly 700,000 distinct CDR3 sequences, 19% of them seen only once. The CDR3 loop spans 13 amino acids. The ends were cut back, 5 bases at V and 3 bases at J, with 13 bases in the middle. Germline V gene data show CDR1 as DFQATT and CDR2 as SNEGSKA (reference sequence). The sample consisted of blood, either unsorted or a sorted T cell fraction (not recorded which). This receptor was identified in a male donor with ankylosing spondylitis. The chain recombines TRBV20-1 with TRBJ1-1; D is uncertain. CDR3 in amino acids: CSAYRDVDTEAFF. The CDR3 DNA reads as TGCAGTGCTTACCGCGACGTAGACACTGAAGCTTTCTTT.